This T cell receptor (beta chain) was obtained from a study of blood T cell repertoires in COVID-19. About the research overall: T cells, B-cell-depleted T cells, or PBMCs provided the cDNA or gDNA that served as material.

Profiled with immunoSEQ multiplex PCR; TCRdb holds only in-frame clones, not every one. The sample shows approximately 230,000 clones, 85% to 90% of them seen only once. The sample comprised peripheral blood. The receptor was isolated from a man older than 75 with acute or convalescent COVID-19.

The CDR3 is CASSRQNTGELFF. CDR3 in DNA: TGTGCCAGCAGCCGACAGAACACCGGGGAGCTGTTTTTT. This rearrangement joins TRBV2 to TRBJ2-2; D gene unclear. V shed 6 bases and J shed 1 base, with 6 bases lying between them. The CDR3 has 13 amino acids. Looked up from germline, CDR1 is SNHLY and CDR2 is FYNNEI.